The present T cell receptor beta chain was sequenced within a study of human T cells and chemical hapten exposure. About the research overall: Variability of per-sample TCR yields stemmed mainly from small differences in pooled library volume.

TCRdb fed the RACE reads into MiXCR, producing one record per CDR3 protein. The data show fewer than 400,000 distinct CDR3 sequences, around 6.9% seen once. Study observations and caveats: Healthy people's immune response may differ from that of the donors, who had alopecia.

CDR3 length equals 15 residues. Trimming at V came to 5 bases and at J to 4 bases, leaving 7 bases not matched to a gene. Germline V gene data show CDR1 as SEHNR and CDR2 as FQNEAQ (reference sequence). A few counts support this clonotype. Its antigen is undetermined. Documented time point: patch test 1, 2 weeks after DPC sensitization. Treatment given: therapeutic diphenylcyclopropenone sensitization with weekly scalp DPC. Total RNA extraction was carried out from unfractionated whole blood. The origin of this receptor is a woman younger than 30 with alopecia areata. Some clones in this sample may be carry-over from other donors' samples. The chain links TRBV7-9 to TRBJ2-3, with TRBD2 matching 9 bases. The material sequenced was whole blood, taken in connection with sensitization to the hapten diphenylcyclopropenone (DPC). CDR3 sequence: CASSPGSGRSDTQYF. The CDR3, as DNA: TGTGCCAGCAGCCCCGGGAGCGGGAGGTCAGATACGCAGTATTTT.